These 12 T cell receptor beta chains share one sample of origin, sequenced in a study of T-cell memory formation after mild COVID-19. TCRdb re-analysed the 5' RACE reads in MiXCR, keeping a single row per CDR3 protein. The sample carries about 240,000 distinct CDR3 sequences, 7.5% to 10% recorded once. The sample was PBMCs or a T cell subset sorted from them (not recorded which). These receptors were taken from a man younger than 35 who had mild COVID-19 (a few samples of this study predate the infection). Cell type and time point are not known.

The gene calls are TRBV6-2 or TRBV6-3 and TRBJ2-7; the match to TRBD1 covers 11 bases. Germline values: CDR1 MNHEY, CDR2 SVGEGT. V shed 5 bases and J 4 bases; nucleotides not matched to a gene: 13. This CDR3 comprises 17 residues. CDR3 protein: CASSAAAGTGGFYEQYV. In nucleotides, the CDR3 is TGTGCCAGCAGTGCGGCCGCCGGGACAGGGGGTTTTTACGAGCAGTACGTC.

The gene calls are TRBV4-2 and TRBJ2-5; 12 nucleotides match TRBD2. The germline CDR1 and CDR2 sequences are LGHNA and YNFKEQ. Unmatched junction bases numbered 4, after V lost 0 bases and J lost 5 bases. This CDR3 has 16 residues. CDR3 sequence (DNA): TGTGCCAGCAGCCAAGAGGGGACTAGCGGGTCTGAGACCCAGTACTTC. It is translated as CASSQEGTSGSETQYF.

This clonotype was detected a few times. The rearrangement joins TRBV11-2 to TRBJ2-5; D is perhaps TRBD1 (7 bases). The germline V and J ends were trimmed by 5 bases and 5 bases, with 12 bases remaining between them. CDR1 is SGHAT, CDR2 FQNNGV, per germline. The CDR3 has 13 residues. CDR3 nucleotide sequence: TGTGCCAGCAGCCAGGGGGGCGCGGAGACCCAGTACTTC. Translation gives CASSQGGAETQYF.

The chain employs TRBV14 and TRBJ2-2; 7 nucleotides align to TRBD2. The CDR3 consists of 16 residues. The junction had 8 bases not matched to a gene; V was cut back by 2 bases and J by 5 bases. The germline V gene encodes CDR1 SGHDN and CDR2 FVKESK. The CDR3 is CASSQRRGSATGELFF. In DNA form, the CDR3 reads TGTGCCAGCAGCCAACGGCGGGGGTCGGCTACCGGGGAGCTGTTTTTT.

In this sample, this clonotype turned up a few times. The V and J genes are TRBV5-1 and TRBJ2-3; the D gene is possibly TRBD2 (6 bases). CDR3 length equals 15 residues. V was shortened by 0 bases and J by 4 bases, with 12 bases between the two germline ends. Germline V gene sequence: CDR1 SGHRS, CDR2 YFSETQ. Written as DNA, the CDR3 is TGCGCCAGCAGCTTGGTGACTAGGTTTTCAGATACGCAGTATTTT. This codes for CASSLVTRFSDTQYF.

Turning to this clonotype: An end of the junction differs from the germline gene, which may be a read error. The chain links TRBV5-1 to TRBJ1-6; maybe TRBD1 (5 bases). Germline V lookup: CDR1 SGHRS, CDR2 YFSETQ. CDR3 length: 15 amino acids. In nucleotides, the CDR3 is TGCGCCAGCAGCTTGCCCAGTCTAGGGGATTCACCCCTCAACTTT. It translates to CASSLPSLGDSPLNF.

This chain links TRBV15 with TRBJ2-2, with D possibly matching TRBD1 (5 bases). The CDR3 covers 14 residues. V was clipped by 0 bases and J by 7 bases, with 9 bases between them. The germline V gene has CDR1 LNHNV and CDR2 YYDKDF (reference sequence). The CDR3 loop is CATSRDRDGGELFF. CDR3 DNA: TGTGCCACCAGCAGAGACAGGGATGGCGGGGAGCTGTTTTTT.

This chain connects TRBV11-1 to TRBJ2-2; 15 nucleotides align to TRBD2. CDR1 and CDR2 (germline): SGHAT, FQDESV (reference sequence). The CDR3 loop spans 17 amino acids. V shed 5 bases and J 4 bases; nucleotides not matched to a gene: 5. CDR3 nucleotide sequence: TGTGCCAGCAGCCCAAGGACTAGCGGGGGGGTCACCGGGGAGCTGTTTTTT. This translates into CASSPRTSGGVTGELFF.

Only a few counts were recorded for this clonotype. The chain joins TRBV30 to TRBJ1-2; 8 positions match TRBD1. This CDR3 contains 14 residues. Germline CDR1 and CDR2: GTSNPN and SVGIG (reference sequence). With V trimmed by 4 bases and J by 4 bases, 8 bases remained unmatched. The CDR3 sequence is CAWTGGTSFYGYTF. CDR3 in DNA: TGTGCCTGGACAGGGGGCACGAGTTTCTATGGCTACACCTTC.

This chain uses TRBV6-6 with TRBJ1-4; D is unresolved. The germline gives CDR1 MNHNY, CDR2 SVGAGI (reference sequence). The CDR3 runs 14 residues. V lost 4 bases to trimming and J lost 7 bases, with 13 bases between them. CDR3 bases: TGTGCCAGCAGTTCCAGAGAATTAAGTGAAAAACTGTTTTTT. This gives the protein CASSSRELSEKLFF.

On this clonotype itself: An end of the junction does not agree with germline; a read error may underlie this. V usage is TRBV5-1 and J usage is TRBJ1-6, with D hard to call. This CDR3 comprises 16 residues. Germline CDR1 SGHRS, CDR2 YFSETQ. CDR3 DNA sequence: TGCGCCAGCAGCTGGACTGGGCCCGGCGATAACTCACCCCTCCACTTT. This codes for CASSWTGPGDNSPLHF.

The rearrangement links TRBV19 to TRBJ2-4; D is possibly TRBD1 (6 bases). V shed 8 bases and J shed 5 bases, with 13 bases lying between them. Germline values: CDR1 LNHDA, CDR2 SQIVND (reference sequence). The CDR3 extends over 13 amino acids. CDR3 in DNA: TGTGCCAGTGCAAAGCAGGGGCAAAACATTCAGTACTTC. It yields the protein CASAKQGQNIQYF.